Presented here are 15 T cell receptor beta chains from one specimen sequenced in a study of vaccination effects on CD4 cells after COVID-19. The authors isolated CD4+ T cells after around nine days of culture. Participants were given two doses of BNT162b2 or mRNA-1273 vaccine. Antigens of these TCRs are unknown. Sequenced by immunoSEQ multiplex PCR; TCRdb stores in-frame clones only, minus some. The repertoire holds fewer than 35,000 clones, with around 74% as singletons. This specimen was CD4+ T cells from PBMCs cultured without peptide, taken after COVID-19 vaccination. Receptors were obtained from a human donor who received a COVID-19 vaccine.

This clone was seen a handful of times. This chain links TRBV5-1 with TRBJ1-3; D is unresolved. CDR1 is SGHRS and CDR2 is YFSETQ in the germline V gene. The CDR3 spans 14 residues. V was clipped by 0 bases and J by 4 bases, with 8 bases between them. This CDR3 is CASSLGPQGNTIYF. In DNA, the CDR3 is TGCGCCAGCAGCTTGGGACCTCAGGGAAACACCATATATTTT.

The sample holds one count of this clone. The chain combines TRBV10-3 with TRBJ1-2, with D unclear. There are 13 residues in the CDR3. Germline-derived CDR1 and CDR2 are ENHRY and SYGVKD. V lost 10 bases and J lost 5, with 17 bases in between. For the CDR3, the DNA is TGTGCCACCTCCAGAGCCATAGAGTATGGCTACACCTTC. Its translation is CATSRAIEYGYTF.

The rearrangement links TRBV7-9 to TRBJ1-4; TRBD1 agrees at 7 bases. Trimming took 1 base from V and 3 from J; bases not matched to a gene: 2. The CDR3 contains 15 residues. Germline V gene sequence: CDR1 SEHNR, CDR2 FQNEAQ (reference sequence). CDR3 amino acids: CASSLGDSPNEKLFF. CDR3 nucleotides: TGTGCCAGCAGCTTAGGGGACAGTCCTAATGAAAAACTGTTTTTT.

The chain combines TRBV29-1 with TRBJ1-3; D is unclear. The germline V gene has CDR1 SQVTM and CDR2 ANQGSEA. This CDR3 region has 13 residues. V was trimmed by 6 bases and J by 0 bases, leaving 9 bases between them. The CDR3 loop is CSVRQSSGNTIYF. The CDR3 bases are TGCAGCGTACGACAAAGCTCTGGAAACACCATATATTTT.

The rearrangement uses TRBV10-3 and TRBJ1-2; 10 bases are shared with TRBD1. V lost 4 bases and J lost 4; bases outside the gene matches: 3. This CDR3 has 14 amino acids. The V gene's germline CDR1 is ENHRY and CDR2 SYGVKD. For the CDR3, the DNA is TGTGCCATCAGTGGACAGGGGGCGGCCTATGGCTACACCTTC. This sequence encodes CAISGQGAAYGYTF.

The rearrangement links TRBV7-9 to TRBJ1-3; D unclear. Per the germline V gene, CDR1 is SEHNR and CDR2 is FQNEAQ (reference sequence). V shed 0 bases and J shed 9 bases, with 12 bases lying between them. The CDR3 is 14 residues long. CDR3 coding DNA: TGTGCCAGCAGCTTAGCGCTCTTTTCGCCCACCATATATTTT. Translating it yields CASSLALFSPTIYF.

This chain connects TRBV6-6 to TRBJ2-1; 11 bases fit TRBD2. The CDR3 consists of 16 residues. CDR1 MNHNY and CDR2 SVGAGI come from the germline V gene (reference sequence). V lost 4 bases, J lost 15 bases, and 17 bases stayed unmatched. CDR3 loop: CASSSPSSTSGGQPFF. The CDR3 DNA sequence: TGTGCCAGCAGTTCCCCTAGCTCCACTAGCGGGGGCCAGCCGTTCTTC.

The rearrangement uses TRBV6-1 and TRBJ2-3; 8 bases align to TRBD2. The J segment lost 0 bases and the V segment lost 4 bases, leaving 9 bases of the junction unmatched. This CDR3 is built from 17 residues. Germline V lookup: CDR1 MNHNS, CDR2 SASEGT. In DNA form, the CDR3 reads TGTGCCAGCAGTGTCTCGGGAGGGGGTAGCAGCACAGATACGCAGTATTTT. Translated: CASSVSGGGSSTDTQYF.

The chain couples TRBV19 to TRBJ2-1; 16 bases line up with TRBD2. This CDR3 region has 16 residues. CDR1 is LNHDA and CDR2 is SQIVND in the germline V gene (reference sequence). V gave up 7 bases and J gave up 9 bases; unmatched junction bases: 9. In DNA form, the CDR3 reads TGTGCCAGTAAGGTTGGGACTAGCGGGGGGGCAGGTGAGCAGTTCTTC. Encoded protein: CASKVGTSGGAGEQFF.

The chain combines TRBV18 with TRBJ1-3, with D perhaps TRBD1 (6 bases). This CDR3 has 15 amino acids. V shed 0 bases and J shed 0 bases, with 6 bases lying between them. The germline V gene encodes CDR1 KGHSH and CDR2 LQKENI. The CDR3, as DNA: TGTGCCAGCTCACCACCGGGGGCCTCTGGAAACACCATATATTTT. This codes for CASSPPGASGNTIYF.

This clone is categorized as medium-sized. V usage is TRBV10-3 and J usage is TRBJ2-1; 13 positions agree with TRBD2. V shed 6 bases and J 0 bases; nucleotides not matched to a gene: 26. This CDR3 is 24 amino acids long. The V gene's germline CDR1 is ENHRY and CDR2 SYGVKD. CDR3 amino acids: CAIRGTGEDHETSGRPSSYNEQFF. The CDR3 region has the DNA TGTGCCATCAGGGGGACAGGGGAAGATCATGAGACTAGCGGGAGGCCAAGCTCCTACAATGAGCAGTTCTTC.

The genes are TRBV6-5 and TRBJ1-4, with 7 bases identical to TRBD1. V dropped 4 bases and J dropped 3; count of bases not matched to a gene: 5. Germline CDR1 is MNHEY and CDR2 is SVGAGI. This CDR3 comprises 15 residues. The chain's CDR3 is CASSSTGWSNEKLFF. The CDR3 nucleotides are TGTGCCAGCAGTTCGACAGGGTGGTCTAATGAAAAACTGTTTTTT.

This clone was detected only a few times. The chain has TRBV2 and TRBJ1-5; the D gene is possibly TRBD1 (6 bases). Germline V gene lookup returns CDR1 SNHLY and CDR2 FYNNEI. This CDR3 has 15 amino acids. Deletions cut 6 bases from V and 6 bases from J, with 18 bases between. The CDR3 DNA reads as TGTGCCAGCAGGCACGGGGGCGTGGTAGGTCAGCCCCAGCATTTT. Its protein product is CASRHGGVVGQPQHF.

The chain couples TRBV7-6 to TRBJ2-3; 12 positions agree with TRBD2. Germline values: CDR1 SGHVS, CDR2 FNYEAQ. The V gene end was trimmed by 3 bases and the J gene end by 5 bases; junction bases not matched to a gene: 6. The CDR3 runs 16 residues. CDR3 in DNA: TGTGCCAGCAGCTTTCTAGCGGGAGGGGAGATAGATACGCAGTATTTT. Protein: CASSFLAGGEIDTQYF.

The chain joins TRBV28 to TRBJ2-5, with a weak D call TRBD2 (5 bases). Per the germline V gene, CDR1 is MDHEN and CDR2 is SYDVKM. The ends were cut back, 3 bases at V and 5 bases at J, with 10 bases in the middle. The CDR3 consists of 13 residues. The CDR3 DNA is TGTGCCAGCAGTTTGGGTAGCGTGGAGACCCAGTACTTC. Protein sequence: CASSLGSVETQYF. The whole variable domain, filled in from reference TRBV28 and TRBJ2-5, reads DVKVTQSSRYLVKRTGEKVFLECVQDMDHENMFWYRQDPGLGLRLIYFSYDVKMKEKGDIPEGYSVSREKKERFSLILESASTNQTSMYLCASSLGSVETQYFGPGTRLLVL.